The entry that follows covers one T cell receptor beta chain sequence. Its antigen is not known. This record belongs to a study of shared clonotypes between healthy human individuals. Method: immunoSEQ multiplex PCR; TCRdb's copy keeps in-frame clones and lacks some. This table has a few million clones, about 94% appearing once. Overall study findings and caveats: Genetic and exposure-history diversity was limited by the small donor number. Generation probability values for non-shared clonotypes were lower than those for clonotypes shared by all four donors.

Naive CD8 populations comprised CD45RO-negative cells positively selected for CCR7, excluding terminally differentiated effector memory CD45RA+ cells. Adults of Caucasian background living in Nashville, Tennessee made up all donors. Looked up from germline, CDR1 is MGHRA and CDR2 is YSYEKL. Trimming removed 0 bases from V and 6 bases from J, with 9 bases in between. This CDR3 is 13 amino acids long. The V gene is TRBV4-1, the J gene TRBJ2-7; D call uncertain. The source is a young man in good health. Some clones in this sample may be carry-over from other donors' samples. What was sequenced was naive CD8+ T cells from PBMCs. The CDR3 coding sequence is TGCGCCAGCAGCCAAGACCCCCTGAGCGAGCAGTACTTC. Its protein is CASSQDPLSEQYF.